One and the same sample provided the 28 T cell receptor beta chains below, sequenced in a study of shared clonotypes between healthy human individuals. CD45RO-negative CD8 cells positively selected for CCR7 made up the naive population, which excluded terminally differentiated effector memory CD45RA+ cells. Here immunoSEQ multiplex PCR was the method, and the copy in TCRdb shows in-frame clones only, minus some. The table lists under 2,000,000 clones, approximately 95% of them singletons. The sample was naive CD8+ T cells sorted from blood. These receptor sequences come from a man between 18 and 35 years old in good health.

V and J are TRBV29-1 and TRBJ2-2, with D tentatively TRBD1 (5 bases). CDR3 length equals 14 residues. The germline CDR1 and CDR2 sequences are SQVTM and ANQGSEA. The germline V and J ends were trimmed by 7 bases and 2 bases, with 14 bases remaining between them. CDR3 amino acids: CSAVEDINTGELFF. As DNA, the CDR3 is TGCAGCGCCGTCGAGGACATTAACACCGGGGAGCTGTTTTTT.

V usage is TRBV7-8 and J usage is TRBJ1-1; D ambiguous. Between the trimmed V and J ends, which lost 2 bases and 1 base, there was a span of 5 bases. CDR3 length: 13 residues. Germline CDR1 is SGHVS and CDR2 is FQNEAQ. The CDR3 here is CASSLMWNTEAFF. CDR3 nucleotide sequence: TGTGCCAGCAGCTTAATGTGGAACACTGAAGCTTTCTTT. Using reference TRBV7-8 and TRBJ1-1 for the parts outside the CDR3, the full variable domain is GAGVSQSPRYKVAKRGQDVALRCDPISGHVSLFWYQQALGQGPEFLTYFQNEAQLDKSGLPSDRFFAERPEGSVSTLKIQRTQQEDSAVYLCASSLMWNTEAFFGQGTRLTVV.

The chain uses TRBV27 and TRBJ2-5, with D perhaps being TRBD1 or TRBD2 (5 bases each). Per the germline V gene, CDR1 is MNHEY and CDR2 is SMNVEV (reference sequence). CDR3 length equals 15 residues. V lost 3 bases and J lost 1, with 12 bases in between. The CDR3 DNA sequence: TGTGCCAGCAGTTTTAGAGGGGACGGCCAAGAGACCCAGTACTTC. Translating it yields CASSFRGDGQETQYF.

This clone was recorded only once. The chain recombines TRBV10-2 with TRBJ2-1; D is uncertain. The CDR3 is made up of 10 amino acids. V was clipped by 3 bases and J by 13 bases, with 7 bases between them. Per the germline V gene, CDR1 is WSHSY and CDR2 is SAAADI. CDR3 in DNA: TGCGCCAGCAGTGATAGTGAACAGTTCTTC. Translation: CASSDSEQFF.

This chain uses TRBV6-5 with TRBJ2-7, with a possible D match to TRBD1 (6 bases). Trimming pared 5 bases from V and 3 bases from J, leaving 11 bases between. The CDR3 has 13 amino acids. The germline gives CDR1 MNHEY, CDR2 SVGAGI. The CDR3 DNA reads as TGTGCCAGCAGTACAGGGCTTCACTACGAGCAGTACTTC. Protein product: CASSTGLHYEQYF.

About this clone itself: The sample carries other DNA sequences with the same CDR3. In DNA, the CDR3 is TGTGCCAGCAGTTTTGGTCGAGCGTCCTACGAGCAGTACTTC. Residues: CASSFGRASYEQYF. The chain carries TRBV27 and TRBJ2-7; D gene unclear. Germline CDR1 and CDR2: MNHEY and SMNVEV (reference sequence). The length of the CDR3 is 14 residues. V shed 3 bases and J shed 1 base, with 10 bases lying between them.

The chain couples TRBV7-9 to TRBJ2-7; a possible D gene is TRBD2 (6 bases). CDR3 length: 15 amino acids. V lost 4 bases and J 2 bases, leaving 15 bases between the germline ends. In germline, CDR1 is SEHNR, CDR2 FQNEAQ (reference sequence). The CDR3 reads CASSSPGAGTYEQYF. The CDR3 coding sequence is TGTGCCAGCAGCTCCCCTGGGGCGGGGACCTACGAGCAGTACTTC.

The V call is TRBV9, the J call TRBJ2-3; 8 nucleotides match TRBD2. This CDR3 spans 16 amino acids. The ends lost 3 bases at V and 0 bases at J; junction bases unmatched: 6. Germline assignment: CDR1 SGDLS and CDR2 YYNGEE. CDR3 region: CASSASTSGSTDTQYF. DNA of the CDR3: TGTGCCAGCAGCGCGTCTACTAGCGGTAGCACAGATACGCAGTATTTT.

V usage is TRBV10-1 and J usage is TRBJ2-3; D possibly corresponds to TRBD1 (6 bases). The V gene's germline CDR1 is WNHNN and CDR2 SYGVQD (reference sequence). V was clipped by 0 bases and J by 1 base, with 11 bases between them. This CDR3 is 16 amino acids long. The CDR3 nucleotides are TGCGCCAGCAGTGAGTCAGGGCCAGGGGGCACAGATACGCAGTATTTT. Encoded protein: CASSESGPGGTDTQYF.

The CDR3 protein is CASSYIIEAEQYF. As DNA, the CDR3 is TGTGCCAGCAGCTATATCATAGAAGCCGAGCAGTACTTC. J is TRBJ2-7 and V is TRBV7-2; D is unclear. The CDR3 sequence is 13 residues long. Germline V gives CDR1 SGHTA, CDR2 FQGNSA. Trimming removed 4 bases from V and 6 bases from J, with 13 bases in between.

The CDR3 spells CASSSQGLQQETQYF. The CDR3, as DNA: TGTGCCAGCAGTTCCCAGGGTCTGCAACAAGAGACCCAGTACTTC. J is TRBJ2-5 and V is TRBV5-4; TRBD1 might be the D (5 bases). The CDR3 has 15 amino acids. CDR1 SGHNT and CDR2 YYREEE come from the germline V gene (reference sequence). Trimming cost V 5 bases and J 2 bases, with 16 bases left between them. Combining the CDR3 with reference TRBV5-4 and TRBJ2-5 gives the whole variable domain ETGVTQSPTHLIKTRGQQVTLRCSSQSGHNTVSWYQQALGQGPQFIFQYYREEENGRGNFPPRFSGLQFPNYSSELNVNALELDDSALYLCASSSQGLQQETQYFGPGTRLLVL.

J is TRBJ1-3 and V is TRBV5-6; no definite D call. Germline CDR1 is SGHDT and CDR2 is YYEEEE. Trimming removed 1 base from V and 2 bases from J, with 7 bases in between. The CDR3 has 14 amino acids. The CDR3 nucleotides are TGTGCCAGCAGCTTGTTCGGGACTGGAAACACCATATATTTT. It is translated as CASSLFGTGNTIYF.

J is TRBJ2-2 and V is TRBV7-9; the match to TRBD2 covers 9 bases. In germline, CDR1 is SEHNR, CDR2 FQNEAQ (reference sequence). V shed 2 bases and J 0 bases; nucleotides not matched to a gene: 10. The length of the CDR3 is 19 residues. The CDR3 protein is CASSLLPAGGATNTGELFF. As DNA, the CDR3 is TGTGCCAGCAGCTTACTTCCAGCGGGGGGAGCCACGAACACCGGGGAGCTGTTTTTT. Complete variable domain (other parts from reference TRBV7-9 and TRBJ2-2): DTGVSQNPRHKITKRGQNVTFRCDPISEHNRLYWYRQTLGQGPEFLTYFQNEAQLEKSRLLSDRFSAERPKGSFSTLEIQRTEQGDSAMYLCASSLLPAGGATNTGELFFGEGSRLTVL.

This rearrangement joins TRBV29-1 to TRBJ2-2, with D perhaps matching TRBD2 (6 bases). The CDR3 consists of 13 residues. Trimming took off 6 bases at V and 4 bases at J, with 12 bases between the two ends. Germline V gene sequence: CDR1 SQVTM, CDR2 ANQGSEA. In DNA form, the CDR3 reads TGCAGCGTCCCCCGGGGGTCCACCGGGGAGCTGTTTTTT. It codes for CSVPRGSTGELFF.

The V call is TRBV5-1, the J call TRBJ2-7; 9 nucleotides match TRBD2. Trimming at V came to 0 bases and at J to 6 bases, leaving 7 bases not matched to a gene. The CDR3 is made up of 15 amino acids. Germline V gene data show CDR1 as SGHRS and CDR2 as YFSETQ. For the CDR3, the DNA is TGCGCCAGCAGCTTGGTGTTAGCGGGAGAGTCCGAGCAGTACTTC. Amino acid sequence: CASSLVLAGESEQYF.

On this clone: The same CDR3 is also encoded by other DNA sequences in this sample. The chain has TRBV4-2 and TRBJ1-1, with D possibly matching TRBD1 (5 bases). Trimming pared 0 bases from V and 1 base from J, leaving 9 bases between. Germline CDR1 LGHNA, CDR2 YNFKEQ. The CDR3 has 15 residues. CDR3 coding DNA: TGTGCCAGCAGCCAAGAGACCGGGACGAACACTGAAGCTTTCTTT. It codes for CASSQETGTNTEAFF.

The chain employs TRBV9 and TRBJ2-1; TRBD2 matches 7 bases. The V segment lost 4 bases and the J segment 7 bases; nucleotides outside the gene matches: 11. The CDR3 runs to 15 residues. Germline loops: CDR1 SGDLS, CDR2 YYNGEE. CDR3 bases: TGTGCCAGCAGCTCCCCCTCAACTAGCGAGAATGAGCAGTTCTTC. The encoded protein is CASSSPSTSENEQFF.

The V call is TRBV2, the J call TRBJ2-7, with D possibly being TRBD2 (6 bases). This CDR3 comprises 13 residues. V gave up 5 bases and J gave up 3 bases, with 11 bases separating them. The V gene's germline CDR1 is SNHLY and CDR2 FYNNEI. CDR3 region: CASSLAANYEQYF. The CDR3 coding sequence is TGTGCCAGCAGTTTAGCGGCCAACTACGAGCAGTACTTC.

The chain is built from TRBV29-1 and TRBJ1-2; perhaps TRBD1 as D (6 bases). This CDR3 region has 12 residues. Germline V lookup: CDR1 SQVTM, CDR2 ANQGSEA. V gave up 5 bases and J gave up 7 bases, with 14 bases separating them. The CDR3 coding sequence is TGCAGCGTTTTTACAGGGCTTGGTGGCTACACCTTC. Translating it yields CSVFTGLGGYTF.

V and J are TRBV7-2 and TRBJ2-5; TRBD2 is a possible D gene (7 bases). The CDR3 consists of 16 residues. Germline V gene data show CDR1 as SGHTA and CDR2 as FQGNSA. Trimming shortened V by 0 bases and J by 0 bases, and 11 bases separated the two germline ends. The CDR3 region is CASSLARGGYQETQYF. In nucleotides, the CDR3 is TGTGCCAGCAGCTTAGCGAGGGGGGGATACCAAGAGACCCAGTACTTC.

The chain carries TRBV12-5 and TRBJ1-5, with unresolved D. The CDR3 length is 15 residues. Deletions cut 4 bases from V and 6 bases from J, with 16 bases between. Germline V lookup: CDR1 LGHNT, CDR2 FRNRAP. CDR3 in amino acids: CASGSPPGSGQPQHF. The DNA for the CDR3 is TGTGCTAGTGGTTCCCCCCCGGGGTCGGGTCAGCCCCAGCATTTT.

The chain is built from TRBV10-1 and TRBJ1-1; tentatively, D is TRBD1 (5 bases). The CDR3 runs to 14 residues. The V and J ends lost 6 bases and 4 bases respectively, with 15 bases between them. Looked up from germline, CDR1 is WNHNN and CDR2 is SYGVQD (reference sequence). The CDR3 region has the DNA TGCGCCAGCAGCCTGGAACAGAGGGGCACTGAAGCTTTCTTT. It codes for CASSLEQRGTEAFF.

The V and J genes are TRBV6-6 and TRBJ2-1; tentative D call: TRBD2 (5 bases). The CDR3 contains 15 residues. Germline CDR1 and CDR2: MNHNY and SVGAGI (reference sequence). Trimming removed 0 bases from V and 7 bases from J, with 13 bases in between. This CDR3 reads CASSYSLGSRNEQFF. The CDR3 region has the DNA TGTGCCAGCAGTTACTCCTTAGGGAGTCGTAATGAGCAGTTCTTC.

This clone was picked up a small number of times. The chain combines TRBV19 with TRBJ1-5; D is perhaps TRBD1 (5 bases). The V and J ends lost 2 bases and 2 bases respectively, with 16 bases between them. CDR3 length: 17 amino acids. Per the germline V gene, CDR1 is LNHDA and CDR2 is SQIVND (reference sequence). The CDR3 region is CASSIKGIAGGNQPQHF. The CDR3 bases are TGTGCCAGTAGTATAAAGGGGATTGCAGGCGGCAATCAGCCCCAGCATTTT. Combining the CDR3 with reference TRBV19 and TRBJ1-5 gives the whole variable domain DGGITQSPKYLFRKEGQNVTLSCEQNLNHDAMYWYRQDPGQGLRLIYYSQIVNDFQKGDIAEGYSVSREKKESFPLTVTSAQKNPTAFYLCASSIKGIAGGNQPQHFGDGTRLSIL.

This clone was seen just once. The chain uses TRBV7-2 and TRBJ2-7; D gene uncertain. CDR3 length: 15 amino acids. Trimming removed 6 bases at V and 3 bases at J, with 18 bases between. Germline loops: CDR1 SGHTA, CDR2 FQGNSA. CDR3 nucleotides: TGTGCCAGCAGTTTTGACCAATTTCAGGTCTACGAGCAGTACTTC. Its translation is CASSFDQFQVYEQYF.

This chain links TRBV5-6 with TRBJ1-1; D is ambiguous. Germline V gene lookup returns CDR1 SGHDT and CDR2 YYEEEE. The CDR3 runs to 11 residues. Trimming stripped 2 bases from V and 8 bases from J, with 7 bases between. The CDR3 sequence is CASSLNQEAFF. DNA of the CDR3: TGTGCCAGCAGCTTAAACCAGGAAGCTTTCTTT. Combining the CDR3 with reference TRBV5-6 and TRBJ1-1 gives the whole variable domain DAGVTQSPTHLIKTRGQQVTLRCSPKSGHDTVSWYQQALGQGPQFIFQYYEEEERQRGNFPDRFSGHQFPNYSSELNVNALLLGDSALYLCASSLNQEAFFGQGTRLTVV.

This chain connects TRBV19 to TRBJ2-5; a weak D match, TRBD1 (5 bases). The CDR3 runs to 13 residues. V was trimmed by 3 bases and J by 2 bases, leaving 7 bases between them. Germline CDR1 LNHDA, CDR2 SQIVND (reference sequence). CDR3 sequence reads: CASSIQGQETQYF. For the CDR3, the DNA is TGTGCCAGTAGTATCCAGGGACAAGAGACCCAGTACTTC.

With respect to this clone: The junction departs from germline at one end; a sequencing error may be responsible. The gene calls are TRBV30 and TRBJ2-1, with D unclear. The CDR3 runs 11 residues. Germline V CDR1 and CDR2: GTSNPN, SVGIG (reference sequence). CDR3 nucleotides: TGTGCCTCAGGAGTTATCGGCGATTTTGTCTTC. This sequence encodes CASGVIGDFVF. The entire variable domain, with the rest obtained from reference TRBV30 and TRBJ2-1, is as follows: SQTIHQWPATLVQPVGSPLSLECTVEGTSNPNLYWYRQAAGRGLQLLFYSVGIGQISSEVPQNLSASRPQDRQFILSSKKLLLSDSGFYLCASGVIGDFVFGPGTRLTVL.